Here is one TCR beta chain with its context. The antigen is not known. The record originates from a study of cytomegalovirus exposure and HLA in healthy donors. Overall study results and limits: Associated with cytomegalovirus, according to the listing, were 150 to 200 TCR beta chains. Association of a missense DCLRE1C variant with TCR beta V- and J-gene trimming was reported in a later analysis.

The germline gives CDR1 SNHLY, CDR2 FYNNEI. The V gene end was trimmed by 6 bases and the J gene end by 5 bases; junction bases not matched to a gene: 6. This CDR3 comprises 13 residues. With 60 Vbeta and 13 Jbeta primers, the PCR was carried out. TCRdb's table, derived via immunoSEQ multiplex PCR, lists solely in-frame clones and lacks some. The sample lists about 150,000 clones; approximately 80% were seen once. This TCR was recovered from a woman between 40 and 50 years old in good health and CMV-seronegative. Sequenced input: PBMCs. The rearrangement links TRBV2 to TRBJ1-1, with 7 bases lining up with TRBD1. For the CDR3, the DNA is TGTGCCAGCAGGGACGAACAGGGGACTGAAGCTTTCTTT. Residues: CASRDEQGTEAFF. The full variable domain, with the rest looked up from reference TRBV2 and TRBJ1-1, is EPEVTQTPSHQVTQMGQEVILRCVPISNHLYFYWYRQILGQKVEFLVSFYNNEISEKSEIFDDQFSVERPDGSNFTLKIRSTKLEDSAMYFCASRDEQGTEAFFGQGTRLTVV.